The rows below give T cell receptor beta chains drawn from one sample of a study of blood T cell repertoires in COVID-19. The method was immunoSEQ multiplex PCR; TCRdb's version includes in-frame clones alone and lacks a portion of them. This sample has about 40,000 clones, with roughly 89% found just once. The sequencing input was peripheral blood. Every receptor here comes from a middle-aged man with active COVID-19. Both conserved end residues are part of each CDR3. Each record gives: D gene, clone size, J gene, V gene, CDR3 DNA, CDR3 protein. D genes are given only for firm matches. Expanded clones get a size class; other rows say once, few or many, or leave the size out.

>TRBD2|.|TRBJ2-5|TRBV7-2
TGTGCCAGCAGCTTAGTTTCAGCGGGGTACCAAGAGACCCAGTACTTC
CASSLVSAGYQETQYF
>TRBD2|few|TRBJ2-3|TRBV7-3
TGTGCCAGCAGCCTAGGGGCGGGAGGGCAAGGAGATACGCAGTATTTT
CASSLGAGGQGDTQYF
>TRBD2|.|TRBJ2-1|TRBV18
TGTGCCAGCTCACCCCTAGGGGCGGGAGCTTACAATGAGCAGTTCTTC
CASSPLGAGAYNEQFF
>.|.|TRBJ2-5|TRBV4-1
TGCGCCAGCAGCCAAGAGGCAGGCCGACAAGAGACCCAGTACTTC
CASSQEAGRQETQYF
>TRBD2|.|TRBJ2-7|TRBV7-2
TGTGCCAGCAGTAAGACTAGCGGGAGTAGGTACGAGCAGTACTTC
CASSKTSGSRYEQYF
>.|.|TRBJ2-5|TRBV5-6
TGTGCCAGCAGCTTGCTGGATAGCGGTCCAGCCCAGTACTTC
CASSLLDSGPAQYF
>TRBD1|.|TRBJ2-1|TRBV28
TGTGCCAGCAGCCCAGGGGGTTACAATGAGCAGTTCTTC
CASSPGGYNEQFF
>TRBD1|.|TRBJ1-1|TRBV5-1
TGCGCCAGCAGCTTCAAGGGGGCCGCTGAAGCTTTCTTT
CASSFKGAAEAFF
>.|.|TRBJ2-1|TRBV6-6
TGTGCCAGCAGCCCACTAGGGATCACCTACAATGAGCAGTTCTTC
CASSPLGITYNEQFF
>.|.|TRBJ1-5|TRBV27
TGTGCCAGCAGTCCCACCGGGACACTCCAGAATCAGCCCCAGCATTTT
CASSPTGTLQNQPQHF
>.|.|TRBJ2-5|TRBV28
TGTGCCAGCAGTCCCCCCCTAGAGACCCAGTACTTC
CASSPPLETQYF
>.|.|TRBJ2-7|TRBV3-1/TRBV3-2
TGTGCCAGCAGCCAAGAGTCAAACTCCTACGAGCAGTACTTC
CASSQESNSYEQYF
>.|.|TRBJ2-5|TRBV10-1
TGCGCCAGCAGTGAGTCTGGAGCGCCCCAAGAGACCCAGTACTTC
CASSESGAPQETQYF
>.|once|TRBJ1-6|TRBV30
TGTGCCCGGAAGCCGATCCCATTATCACCCCTCCACTTT
CARKPIPLSPLHF
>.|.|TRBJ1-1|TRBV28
TGTGCCAGCAGGTTAGTAAACACTGAAGCTTTCTTT
CASRLVNTEAFF
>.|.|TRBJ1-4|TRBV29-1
TGCAGCGTCCCGTCCCCAGGGGATGAAAAACTGTTTTTT
CSVPSPGDEKLFF
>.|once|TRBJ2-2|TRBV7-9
TGTGCCAGCATGAGAGGAACCGGGGAGCTGTTTTTT
CASMRGTGELFF
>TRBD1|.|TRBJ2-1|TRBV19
TGTGCCAGTAGTATCCCCCGGGACAGCCCCAATGAGCAGTTCTTC
CASSIPRDSPNEQFF
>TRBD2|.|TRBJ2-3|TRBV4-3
TGCGCCAGCAGCCAACCCGGGACTAGCGAAGTAGATACGCAGTATTTT
CASSQPGTSEVDTQYF
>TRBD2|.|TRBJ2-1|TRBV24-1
TGTGCCACCAGTGATCCCGGGACTAGCTGGGAGCAGTTCTTC
CATSDPGTSWEQFF
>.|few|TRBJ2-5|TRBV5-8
TGTGCCAGCAGCAGAAGGAGGGAGACCCAGTACTTC
CASSRRRETQYF
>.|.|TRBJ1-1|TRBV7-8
TGTGCCAGCAGCTCGGAGATCCTCACTGAAGCTTTCTTT
CASSSEILTEAFF
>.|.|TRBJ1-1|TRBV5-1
TGCGCCAGCAGTCGAGGGTTCGGGAACACTGAAGCTTTCTTT
CASSRGFGNTEAFF
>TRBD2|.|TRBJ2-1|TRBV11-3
TGTGCAGTCAGCGGGAGTGGCTACAATGAGCAGTTCTTC
CAVSGSGYNEQFF
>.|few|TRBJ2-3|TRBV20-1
TGCAGTGCTAGTGGGAGTACGGCAGATACGCAGTATTTT
CSASGSTADTQYF
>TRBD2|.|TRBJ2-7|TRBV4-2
TGTGCCAGCACCCCTAGCGGCTCCTACGAGCAGTACTTC
CASTPSGSYEQYF
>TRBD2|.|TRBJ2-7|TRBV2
TGTGCCAGCAGTGAAGTAGCGGGAGGTGTCTACGAGCAGTACTTC
CASSEVAGGVYEQYF
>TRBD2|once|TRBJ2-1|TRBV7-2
TGTGCCAGCAGCCCGGGCGCAGCGGGAGGGGTATACAATGAGCAGTTCTTC
CASSPGAAGGVYNEQFF
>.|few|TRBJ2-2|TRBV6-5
TGTGCCAGCAGTTTTTACGGTTCCACCGGGGAGCTGTTTTTT
CASSFYGSTGELFF
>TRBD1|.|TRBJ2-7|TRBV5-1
TGCGCCAGCAGCTTAGGACAGGGGAGCGACGAGCAGTACTTC
CASSLGQGSDEQYF
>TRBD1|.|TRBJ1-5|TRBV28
TGTGCCAGCAGTCCGGGACAGGGGCCGCCCCAGCATTTT
CASSPGQGPPQHF
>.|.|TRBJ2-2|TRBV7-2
TGTGCCAGCAGCATGACCCAACCTAGTGGGGAGCTGTTTTTT
CASSMTQPSGELFF
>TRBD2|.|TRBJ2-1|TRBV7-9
TGTGCCAGCAGCTCCCCGGGACTAGCGGGAGAAGAGCAGTTCTTC
CASSSPGLAGEEQFF
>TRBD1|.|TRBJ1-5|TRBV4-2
TGTGCCAGCAGCCAAGATGGGACAGGGTGGGATCAGCCCCAGCATTTT
CASSQDGTGWDQPQHF
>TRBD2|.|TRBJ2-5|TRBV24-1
TGTGCCACCAGTGATCCCTCGACTAGCGTTGAGACCCAGTACTTC
CATSDPSTSVETQYF
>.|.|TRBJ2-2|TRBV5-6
TGTGCCAGCAGCTTGACAGGGTCGAACACCGGGGAGCTGTTTTTT
CASSLTGSNTGELFF
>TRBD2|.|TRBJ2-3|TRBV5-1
TGCGCCAGCACCCGACTAGCGGGAAGCTCCGATACGCAGTATTTT
CASTRLAGSSDTQYF
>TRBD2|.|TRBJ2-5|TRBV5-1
TGCGCCAGCAGCTACGGACTAGCGCAAGGGGAGACCCAGTACTTC
CASSYGLAQGETQYF
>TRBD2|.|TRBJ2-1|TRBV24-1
TGTGCCACCAGTGATTCCCCTAGCGGGAGCTCCTACAATGAGCAGTTCTTC
CATSDSPSGSSYNEQFF
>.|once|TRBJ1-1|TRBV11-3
TGTGCCAGCAGCCGCGACAGACTGAGTGTAGCTTTCTTT
CASSRDRLSVAFF
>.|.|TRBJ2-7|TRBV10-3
TGTGCCATCCAGGGGAGCTCCTACGAGCAGTACTTC
CAIQGSSYEQYF
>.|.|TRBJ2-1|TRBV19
TGTGCCAGTAGTCCCGAGGTAGCGTACAATGAGCAGTTCTTC
CASSPEVAYNEQFF
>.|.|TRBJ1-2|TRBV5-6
TGTGCCAGCAGCTCGGGGAACTATGGCTACACCTTC
CASSSGNYGYTF
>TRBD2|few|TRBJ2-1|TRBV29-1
TGCAGCGTGTCCGGGACTAGCGGGAGACGGGCATCCAATGAGCAGTTCTTC
CSVSGTSGRRASNEQFF
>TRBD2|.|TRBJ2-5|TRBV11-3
TGTGCCAGCAGCCGCGGACTAGCCCGACAAGAGACCCAGTACTTC
CASSRGLARQETQYF
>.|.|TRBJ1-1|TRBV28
TGTGCCAGCAGTTTAGAGGCAGGGATGAACACTGAAGCTTTCTTT
CASSLEAGMNTEAFF
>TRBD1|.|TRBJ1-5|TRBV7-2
TGTGCCAGCAGCTTAGAGGGGGCAGGGGTCAATCAGCCCCAGCATTTT
CASSLEGAGVNQPQHF
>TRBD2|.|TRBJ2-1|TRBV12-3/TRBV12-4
TGTGCCAGCGGGGGGGGCTACAATGAGCAGTTCTTC
CASGGGYNEQFF
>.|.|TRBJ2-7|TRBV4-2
TGTGCCAGCAGCCAAGAACACCCCTCCTACGAGCAGTACTTC
CASSQEHPSYEQYF